What follows describes a single TCR beta chain. This specimen belongs to a study of blood T cell repertoires in COVID-19. Study-level information: Acute and convalescent COVID-19 samples came from the United States, Italy and Spain. The cDNA or gDNA used as material had been derived from T cells, B-cell-depleted T cells, or PBMCs.

Assay: immunoSEQ multiplex PCR; the TCRdb copy retains only in-frame clones and omits some. This sample has some 290,000 clones; over 90% occur once, and the top ten carry roughly 3.9%. Trimming shortened V by 4 bases and J by 5 bases, and 16 bases separated the two germline ends. CDR3 length: 15 residues. Germline assignment: CDR1 SGHAT and CDR2 FQNNGV. This receptor was identified in a woman aged 30 to 39 who had been exposed to COVID-19. The genes are TRBV11-2 and TRBJ2-3; perhaps TRBD2 as D (5 bases). Sequences were obtained from PBMCs or T cells enriched from blood (not recorded which). As DNA, the CDR3 is TGTGCCAGCAGCTCCCTGAGCGGCTTGGGAGATACGCAGTATTTT. Protein product: CASSSLSGLGDTQYF.